This T cell receptor (beta chain) was observed in a study of response to subunit inactivated influenza vaccine. MiXCR, applied by TCRdb to the RT-PCR reads, yields one record per CDR3 protein. This sample has under 950,000 distinct CDR3 sequences; around 21% occur once, and the top ten carry approximately 10%. V was trimmed by 8 bases and J by 3 bases, leaving 8 bases between them. The CDR3 spans 12 residues. The TCR sequence derives from a middle-aged man who received an inactivated influenza vaccine. The genes are TRBV12-3 or TRBV12-4 and TRBJ1-5; D is unclear. The sample was PBMCs from blood, taken 5 days after vaccination. CDR3 sequence: CASRRDNQPQHF. CDR3 DNA: TGTGCCAGCCGGAGGGACAATCAGCCCCAGCATTTT.